A single sample is the source of the 9 T cell receptor beta chains below, sequenced in a study of blood T cell repertoires in COVID-19. Method: immunoSEQ multiplex PCR; TCRdb's copy keeps in-frame clones and lacks some. The repertoire consists of some 69,000 clones, with roughly 90% occurring once and the leading ten covering roughly 1.2%. Material: peripheral blood. The receptors stem from a man aged 60 to 75 with acute or convalescent COVID-19.

V gene TRBV3-1 (or the pseudogene TRBV3-2) combines with J gene TRBJ2-7, with D possibly matching TRBD2 (5 bases). Looked up from germline, CDR1 is LGHDT and CDR2 is YNNKEL (reference sequence). This CDR3 is 12 amino acids long. V was trimmed by 2 bases and J by 5 bases, leaving 7 bases between them. CDR3 sequence reads: CASSQMTNEQYF. CDR3 nucleotides: TGTGCCAGCAGCCAAATGACTAACGAGCAGTACTTC.

The J gene is TRBJ1-1, the V gene TRBV28, with D possibly matching TRBD1 (6 bases). CDR3 length equals 13 residues. CDR1 and CDR2 from the germline V gene are MDHEN and SYDVKM. V was cut by 6 bases and J by 1 base, with 9 bases left in between. DNA for the CDR3: TGTGCCAGCAGAAGGGGGAGGAACACTGAAGCTTTCTTT. It yields the protein CASRRGRNTEAFF.

In its sample, this clone was seen once. The chain is built from TRBV6-1 and TRBJ2-1; maybe TRBD2 (7 bases). From germline, CDR1 is MNHNS and CDR2 SASEGT. The V and J ends lost 7 bases and 8 bases respectively, with 21 bases between them. This CDR3 has 15 residues. The CDR3 bases are TGTGCCAGCACCCCAACAGGCTACGGGGGGCATGAGCAGTTCTTC. Amino acids: CASTPTGYGGHEQFF.

CDR3 sequence (DNA): TGCGCCAGCGTAAGGGGCGATCAGGAAGCTGAAGCTTTCTTT. As protein: CASVRGDQEAEAFF. The chain joins TRBV5-1 to TRBJ1-1; the D gene is possibly TRBD1 (5 bases). With 7 bases removed from V and 6 bases from J, the gap between germline ends came to 19 bases. The CDR3 spans 14 residues. Germline values: CDR1 SGHRS, CDR2 YFSETQ.

V is TRBV11-3 and J is TRBJ2-1; TRBD2 agrees at 10 bases. Germline V lookup: CDR1 SGHNT, CDR2 YENEEA. This CDR3 has 15 amino acids. The ends lost 0 bases at V and 8 bases at J; junction bases unmatched: 4. The CDR3 nucleotides read TGTGCCAGCAGCTTAGATTCCGGACTAGCGGATGAGCAGTTCTTC. This translates into CASSLDSGLADEQFF.

This rearrangement joins TRBV5-1 to TRBJ2-7; the match to TRBD1 covers 10 bases. This CDR3 is 14 amino acids long. V lost 3 bases to trimming and J lost 2 bases; unmatched junction nucleotides: 2. The germline CDR1 and CDR2 sequences are SGHRS and YFSETQ. The DNA for the CDR3 is TGCGCCAGCAGCTGGGACAGGGGAGCCTACGAGCAGTACTTC. This translates into CASSWDRGAYEQYF.

The chain is built from TRBV6-5 and TRBJ1-2, with D possibly TRBD1 on 6 matching bases. The germline V and J ends were trimmed by 7 bases and 0 bases, with 15 bases remaining between them. The CDR3 sequence is 15 residues long. Germline CDR1 is MNHEY and CDR2 is SVGAGI. CDR3 protein: CASTRADSANYGYTF. The CDR3 nucleotides are TGTGCCAGCACAAGGGCGGACAGCGCTAACTATGGCTACACCTTC.

The V and J genes are TRBV5-1 and TRBJ2-3; 8 bases fit TRBD2. V shed 0 bases, J shed 0 bases, and the junction held 3 bases outside the gene matches. Germline-derived CDR1 and CDR2 are SGHRS and YFSETQ. The CDR3 contains 16 residues. The CDR3, as DNA: TGCGCCAGCAGCTTGGCGACTAGCGCTAGCACAGATACGCAGTATTTT. Its translation: CASSLATSASTDTQYF.

This clone was counted once. The chain combines TRBV19 with TRBJ2-1; D not resolved. CDR3 length: 14 amino acids. The V end was cut by 1 base, the J end by 7 bases, with 11 bases between. The germline V gene has CDR1 LNHDA and CDR2 SQIVND (reference sequence). The CDR3 here is CASSIGVGANEQFF. CDR3 nucleotide sequence: TGTGCCAGTAGTATAGGGGTCGGAGCAAATGAGCAGTTCTTC.